This entry lists 12 T cell receptor beta chains sequenced from one sample in a study of blood T cell repertoires in COVID-19. This table comes from immunoSEQ multiplex PCR, and its TCRdb copy is limited to in-frame clones, with some not included. The sample comprises roughly 40,000 clones, more than 90% of which are singletons, and under 6% rests with the top ten. The material sequenced was peripheral blood. Receptor source: a human donor in a cohort sampled during active COVID-19.

This clone was found once. The chain carries TRBV11-2 and TRBJ2-3; 8 bases align to TRBD1. CDR3 size: 15 residues. CDR1 is SGHAT, CDR2 FQNNGV, per germline. The V segment lost 5 bases and the J segment 6 bases; nucleotides outside the gene matches: 10. The CDR3 loop is CASSPGDRLVDTQYF. In DNA form, the CDR3 reads TGTGCCAGCAGCCCAGGGGACAGGCTGGTGGATACGCAGTATTTT. Drawing the rest from reference TRBV11-2 and TRBJ2-3, the complete variable domain is EAGVAQSPRYKIIEKRQSVAFWCNPISGHATLYWYQQILGQGPKLLIQFQNNGVVDDSQLPKDRFSAERLKGVDSTLKIQPAKLEDSAVYLCASSPGDRLVDTQYFGPGTRLTVL.

The V and J genes are TRBV7-8 and TRBJ2-3, with 11 bases that match TRBD2. The V gene's germline CDR1 is SGHVS and CDR2 FQNEAQ. The CDR3 is 18 amino acids. The J segment lost 0 bases and the V segment lost 5 bases, leaving 10 bases of the junction unmatched. CDR3 protein: CASSPRTSGFLSTDTQYF. The CDR3 DNA reads as TGTGCCAGCAGCCCTCGGACTAGCGGGTTTCTTAGCACAGATACGCAGTATTTT.

V usage is TRBV11-2 and J usage is TRBJ1-2; D is undetermined. The CDR3 covers 14 residues. In germline, CDR1 is SGHAT, CDR2 FQNNGV. V lost 2 bases to trimming and J lost 4 bases, with 11 bases between them. CDR3 DNA sequence: TGTGCCAGCAGCTTAAGCGGGGTTGGCTATGGCTACACCTTC. It yields the protein CASSLSGVGYGYTF.

This chain uses TRBV7-3 with TRBJ2-1, with TRBD1 identical over 8 bases. From germline, CDR1 is SGHTA and CDR2 FQGTGA. The CDR3 consists of 16 residues. The trim removed 0 bases at V and 6 bases at J, leaving 7 bases unmatched. Here the CDR3 reads CASSLTRDRGSNEQFF. Written as DNA, the CDR3 is TGTGCCAGCAGCTTAACGCGCGACAGGGGATCCAATGAGCAGTTCTTC.

V usage is TRBV3-1 (or the pseudogene TRBV3-2) and J usage is TRBJ1-2; TRBD1 agrees at 8 bases. This CDR3 has 13 residues. Germline CDR1 LGHDT, CDR2 YNNKEL (reference sequence). J gave up 4 bases and V 4 bases, and 2 bases lay outside the gene matches. CDR3 residues: CASSPGTGYGYTF. For the CDR3, the DNA is TGTGCCAGCAGCCCAGGGACAGGCTATGGCTACACCTTC.

CDR3 in DNA: TGTGCCAGCAGTTTGGCTAGCCCCCCGGGTGAGCAGTTCTTC. Translating gives CASSLASPPGEQFF. The chain uses TRBV6-2 or TRBV6-3 and TRBJ2-1, with D possibly matching TRBD2 (5 bases). Trimming took 4 bases from V and 9 from J, leaving 16 bases between them. The CDR3 covers 14 residues. From germline, CDR1 is MNHEY and CDR2 SVGEGT.

The J gene is TRBJ1-2, the V gene TRBV24-1; 7 bases match TRBD1. The CDR3 contains 13 residues. V lost 1 base and J lost 8; bases outside the gene matches: 3. CDR1 is KGHDR, CDR2 SFDVKD, per germline. The CDR3 region is CATSDFDRVGYTF. The CDR3 coding sequence is TGTGCCACCAGTGATTTCGACAGGGTGGGCTACACCTTC.

The rearrangement uses TRBV30 and TRBJ1-2; D is unclear. The CDR3 is 13 residues long. Germline V gene lookup returns CDR1 GTSNPN and CDR2 SVGIG (reference sequence). Trimming removed 1 base from V and 0 bases from J, with 6 bases in between. The CDR3 nucleotides are TGTGCCTGGAGTGGCGGCTCTAACTATGGCTACACCTTC. Translated: CAWSGGSNYGYTF.

The V and J genes are TRBV7-9 and TRBJ1-1, with 7 bases fitting TRBD1. After removal of 1 base from V and 6 bases from J, the junction contained 5 bases not matched to a gene. Germline loops: CDR1 SEHNR, CDR2 FQNEAQ (reference sequence). The CDR3 loop spans 14 amino acids. The CDR3, as DNA: TGTGCCAGCAGCTTAGGACAGGGATATTCTGAAGCTTTCTTT. Amino acids: CASSLGQGYSEAFF.

CDR3: CASSYSTEGPGNTIYF. In nucleotides, the CDR3 is TGTGCCAGCAGTTACTCGACGGAGGGACCTGGAAACACCATATATTTT. V gene TRBV6-2 or TRBV6-3 combines with J gene TRBJ1-3, with D perhaps matching TRBD1 (5 bases). Between the trimmed V and J ends, which lost 0 bases and 2 bases, there was a span of 11 bases. This CDR3 region has 16 residues. The germline gives CDR1 MNHEY, CDR2 SVGEGT.

In DNA form, the CDR3 reads TGTGCCAGCAGGCCAAAGGGACAGGGCAGGGGCGAAGCTTTCTTT. It codes for CASRPKGQGRGEAFF. The chain carries TRBV28 and TRBJ1-1, with 9 bases that match TRBD1. The CDR3 is 15 residues long. The germline V gene encodes CDR1 MDHEN and CDR2 SYDVKM. Losses at the gene ends were 6 bases for V and 8 bases for J; bases not matched to a gene: 13.

V usage is TRBV6-5 and J usage is TRBJ2-7, with TRBD1 identical over 7 bases. Germline CDR1 MNHEY, CDR2 SVGAGI. CDR3 size: 14 residues. Unmatched junction bases numbered 7, after V lost 6 bases and J lost 2 bases. CDR3: CASSPGQRAYEQYF. DNA for the CDR3: TGTGCCAGCAGCCCGGGACAGAGAGCCTACGAGCAGTACTTC.